Below, 5 T cell receptor beta chains from the same sample are listed, as sequenced in a study of radiotherapy plus CTLA-4 blockade in lung cancer. The method was immunoSEQ multiplex PCR; TCRdb's version includes in-frame clones alone and lacks a portion of them. Among 47,000 or so clones, approximately 85% were seen once, and the ten largest hold roughly 25%. The sample was peripheral blood, taken from a patient treated with radiotherapy plus ipilimumab. Receptor source: a human donor with non-small cell lung cancer whose response to radiotherapy plus ipilimumab could not be evaluated.

The J gene is TRBJ2-1, the V gene TRBV10-3; TRBD2 matches at 7 bases. Germline CDR1 ENHRY, CDR2 SYGVKD. Trimming at V came to 0 bases and at J to 8 bases, leaving 1 base not matched to a gene. The CDR3 is made up of 13 amino acids. DNA for the CDR3: TGTGCCATCAGTGAGTCGGGGGGGGATGAGCAGTTCTTC. It yields the protein CAISESGGDEQFF.

The chain carries TRBV25-1 and TRBJ1-6; 7 bases are shared with TRBD1. This CDR3 region has 14 residues. Germline assignment: CDR1 MGHDK and CDR2 SYGVNS. V dropped 4 bases and J dropped 3; count of bases not matched to a gene: 0. CDR3 sequence: CASSGQGYNSPLHF. CDR3 DNA: TGTGCCAGCAGTGGACAGGGCTATAATTCACCCCTCCACTTT.

The chain employs TRBV6-1 and TRBJ1-1; no clear D. This CDR3 region has 13 residues. CDR1 is MNHNS, CDR2 SASEGT, per germline. Deletions cut 1 base from V and 6 bases from J, with 9 bases between. CDR3 DNA sequence: TGTGCCAGCAGTGAAGGACTTCCCCCTGAAGCTTTCTTT. Its translation is CASSEGLPPEAFF.

By sample fraction, this clone is medium-sized. J is TRBJ2-7 and V is TRBV9; 7 bases map to TRBD2. The trim removed 7 bases at V and 2 bases at J, leaving 12 bases unmatched. This CDR3 is built from 15 residues. Per the germline V gene, CDR1 is SGDLS and CDR2 is YYNGEE. CDR3 loop: CASGGRDSPAYEQYF. The DNA of the CDR3 is TGTGCCAGCGGAGGGAGGGATTCACCAGCCTACGAGCAGTACTTC.

The chain uses TRBV5-1 and TRBJ2-1; 10 bases align to TRBD2. The CDR3 covers 18 residues. Per germline, CDR1 SGHRS and CDR2 YFSETQ. V trimming: 2 bases; J trimming: 6 bases; junction bases outside the gene matches: 14. DNA of the CDR3: TGCGCCAGCAGCTTCTTCCCAGCGGGAGGGCCCTCTGGCAATGAGCAGTTCTTC. Translation gives CASSFFPAGGPSGNEQFF.